Given below is one TCR beta chain in context. The antigen is not known. CDR1 and CDR2 from the germline V gene are MNHEY and SVGEGT. V was shortened by 6 bases and J by 1 base, with 15 bases between the two germline ends. The CDR3 totals 15 residues. These data are taken from a study of T cell responses to AZD1222 COVID-19 vaccine. Study-level information: Researchers grouped second doses given at about 4 or about 12 weeks into one pool. Study findings and constraints: Of the AZD1222 recipients, only five to seven were seropositive at baseline. An increase in Spike-specific TCR breadth and depth was observed after two AZD1222 doses. There were mostly white British donors and more females than males, and clonal diversity was possibly underestimated.

Profiled with immunoSEQ multiplex PCR; TCRdb holds only in-frame clones, not every one. The sample has approximately 120,000 clones, about nine tenths seen once. The sequence was collected from an adult in good health. Sequenced here: peripheral blood, sampled on day 0 of AZD1222 vaccination. This chain links TRBV6-2 or TRBV6-3 with TRBJ1-1; D is uncertain. In DNA, the CDR3 is TGTGCCAGCAGCCGAACGCGAACACCGAACACTGAAGCTTTCTTT. Protein product: CASSRTRTPNTEAFF.